These 23 T cell receptor beta chains share one sample of origin, sequenced in a study of identical twins (TCRdb year 2016). The library was built by means of 5' RACE. Sequencing used an Illumina HiSeq 2000. TCRdb trimmed public reads at Q25 via fastp, called clones via MiXCR and kept in-frame beta chains. When rows share a CDR3 protein, they turn into one entry using the most common DNA and genes. The sample contains 1,800,000 or so distinct CDR3 sequences, around 29% of them found a single time. Of the sample, about 0.27% is held by the ten largest clones. Sequencing was done on a sample of cord blood. These receptors all come from a newborn girl in good health.

The chain has TRBV6-6 and TRBJ2-7, with D uncertain. The CDR3 consists of 16 residues. Germline V gene sequence: CDR1 MNHNY, CDR2 SVGAGI (reference sequence). V lost 1 base, J lost 2 bases, and 15 bases lay in between. CDR3 nucleotides: TGTGCCAGCAGTTACTTTTCCTTGGCGGTCGCCTACGAGCAGTACTTC. It encodes CASSYFSLAVAYEQYF.

This rearrangement joins TRBV5-6 to TRBJ2-5, with 9 positions matching TRBD1. The CDR3 totals 15 residues. The J segment lost 11 bases and the V segment lost 0 bases, leaving 11 bases of the junction unmatched. Germline lookup yields CDR1 SGHDT and CDR2 YYEEEE. The CDR3 region has the DNA TGTGCCAGCAGCTTGGTTACGGGGACAGGGAATGAGCAGTACTTC. Translation: CASSLVTGTGNEQYF.

This clonotype appeared a few times. The chain recombines TRBV2 with TRBJ1-5, with TRBD1 matching over 8 bases. The V segment lost 6 bases and the J segment 5 bases; nucleotides outside the gene matches: 9. Germline values: CDR1 SNHLY, CDR2 FYNNEI. The length of the CDR3 is 15 residues. The CDR3 DNA reads as TGTGCCAGCAGGGCGACAGGGGATCGGTATCAGCCCCAGCATTTT. It codes for CASRATGDRYQPQHF.

About this clonotype: Given the absence of the conserved phenylalanine or tryptophan at the CDR3 end, a read error is likely. The chain recombines TRBV10-3 with TRBJ2-1; 10 nucleotides agree with TRBD1. The J call is uncertain, as TRBJ2-7 better fits the DNA end. Germline V gene data show CDR1 as ENHRY and CDR2 as SYGVKD. This CDR3 contains 16 residues. The CDR3: CAISELVRDRGYEQYS. In DNA form, the CDR3 reads TGTGCCATCAGTGAGTTGGTCCGGGACAGGGGCTACGAGCAGTACTCC.

V and J are TRBV6-5 and TRBJ2-5; D could derive from TRBD1 or TRBD2 (5 bases each). Germline V lookup: CDR1 MNHEY, CDR2 SVGAGI. The CDR3 runs to 17 residues. The V and J ends lost 0 bases and 4 bases respectively, with 18 bases between them. CDR3 coding DNA: TGTGCCAGCAGTTACTCAACCGGGACGGCGGAGAGAGAGACCCAGTACTTC. It codes for CASSYSTGTAERETQYF.

This clonotype was observed a few times. The gene calls are TRBV5-1 and TRBJ1-4, with D tentatively TRBD1 (5 bases). The V and J ends lost 0 bases and 0 bases respectively, with 9 bases between them. CDR3 length equals 16 residues. Germline CDR1 SGHRS, CDR2 YFSETQ. Here the CDR3 reads CASSLVQGTTNEKLFF. CDR3 nucleotide sequence: TGCGCCAGCAGCTTGGTCCAGGGCACAACTAATGAAAAACTGTTTTTT.

The chain links TRBV10-3 to TRBJ2-3; weak D call: TRBD2 (6 bases). This CDR3 is built from 14 residues. Germline V gene data show CDR1 as ENHRY and CDR2 as SYGVKD. Between the trimmed V and J ends, which lost 6 bases and 4 bases, there was a span of 14 bases. The CDR3 loop is CAISERGGADTQYF. CDR3 bases: TGTGCCATCAGCGAACGGGGAGGCGCAGATACGCAGTATTTT.

The CDR3 loop reads CASSPPSGGFVYEQYF. In DNA, the CDR3 is TGTGCCAGCTCACCACCGAGTGGAGGGTTTGTCTACGAGCAGTACTTC. V gene TRBV18 combines with J gene TRBJ2-7; D may be TRBD2 (6 bases). CDR3 length: 16 amino acids. Germline-derived CDR1 and CDR2 are KGHSH and LQKENI. V was trimmed by 0 bases and J by 3 bases, leaving 15 bases between them.

V is TRBV5-1 and J is TRBJ2-1; D call uncertain. The V gene lost 0 bases and the J gene lost 11 bases, with 15 bases spanning the gap. The CDR3 runs to 14 residues. Germline V gene sequence: CDR1 SGHRS, CDR2 YFSETQ. For the CDR3, the DNA is TGCGCCAGCAGCTTGGAGCCCTTCCTAAATAAGCAGTTCTTC. This encodes CASSLEPFLNKQFF.

This clonotype was counted a few times. The chain couples TRBV3-1 to TRBJ2-1; 13 bases are a match to TRBD2. CDR1 is LGHDT, CDR2 YNNKEL, per germline (reference sequence). The CDR3 totals 17 residues. J was trimmed by 8 bases and V by 0 bases; bases with no gene match: 7. CDR3 nucleotide sequence: TGTGCCAGCAGCCAAGACGCGCGACTAGCGGGGGGCTATGAGCAGTTCTTC. Translated, it gives CASSQDARLAGGYEQFF.

On this clonotype itself: Sequence at one end of the junction differs from germline and may be a read error. The chain has TRBV6-5 and TRBJ2-5; 8 bases map to TRBD1. The germline CDR1 and CDR2 sequences are MNHEY and SVGAGI. The CDR3 covers 15 residues. CDR3 protein: CATSPGTGIQETQYF. CDR3 nucleotide sequence: TGTGCCACCAGTCCCGGGACAGGTATCCAAGAGACCCAGTACTTC.

The chain's CDR3 is CSATPPTGRTAFF. The CDR3 coding sequence is TGCAGTGCTACTCCCCCGACAGGGAGAACAGCTTTCTTT. The chain uses TRBV20-1 and TRBJ1-1; 7 nucleotides align to TRBD1. Germline lookup yields CDR1 DFQATT and CDR2 SNEGSKA (reference sequence). The CDR3 covers 13 residues. V gave up 4 bases and J gave up 10 bases; unmatched junction bases: 12.

The chain carries TRBV20-1 and TRBJ1-1; possibly TRBD1 for D (5 bases). Germline V gene data show CDR1 as DFQATT and CDR2 as SNEGSKA (reference sequence). Between the trimmed V and J ends, which lost 1 base and 0 bases, there was a span of 6 bases. The CDR3 runs 13 residues. CDR3 in amino acids: CSARVGVNTEAFF. The CDR3 DNA is TGCAGTGCTAGAGTAGGGGTGAACACTGAAGCTTTCTTT.

The chain is built from TRBV29-1 and TRBJ2-7, with 9 bases lining up with TRBD1. The V and J ends lost 5 bases and 7 bases, in that order; junction bases with no gene match: 12. The CDR3 spans 14 residues. Germline lookup yields CDR1 SQVTM and CDR2 ANQGSEA. The CDR3 is CSVNTQGAIREQYF. CDR3 coding DNA: TGCAGCGTTAACACACAGGGGGCAATAAGGGAGCAGTACTTC.

In this sample, this clonotype turned up a few times. J is TRBJ2-1 and V is TRBV25-1, with D perhaps TRBD1 (6 bases). The CDR3 runs to 14 residues. Germline values: CDR1 MGHDK, CDR2 SYGVNS. V lost 9 bases to trimming and J lost 8 bases, with 20 bases between them. The CDR3 spells CARLGAPYSDEQFF. In nucleotides, the CDR3 is TGTGCCAGGCTGGGGGCTCCTTACAGCGATGAGCAGTTCTTC.

This clonotype has just a few counts. The V gene is TRBV27, the J gene TRBJ2-1, with TRBD2 matching 8 bases. This CDR3 has 15 amino acids. V was clipped by 6 bases and J by 4 bases; unmatched bases: 8. Germline V gene data show CDR1 as MNHEY and CDR2 as SMNVEV (reference sequence). CDR3 DNA sequence: TGTGCCAGCAGATGGACTAGCAGACCATACAATGAGCAGTTCTTC. As protein: CASRWTSRPYNEQFF.

V and J are TRBV10-3 and TRBJ1-1; 7 bases agree with TRBD1. CDR3 length: 12 amino acids. Trimming at V came to 8 bases and at J to 5 bases, leaving 5 bases not matched to a gene. Germline CDR1 reads ENHRY; CDR2 reads SYGVKD. CDR3 loop: CAILKGATEAFF. The DNA for the CDR3 is TGTGCCATCCTGAAGGGGGCAACTGAAGCTTTCTTT.

V usage is TRBV10-3 and J usage is TRBJ1-5; tentative D call: TRBD1 (5 bases). V lost 7 bases and J lost 4, with 11 bases in between. The CDR3 has 13 residues. Germline V gene lookup returns CDR1 ENHRY and CDR2 SYGVKD. This CDR3 reads CAITRDQNQPQHF. The CDR3, as DNA: TGTGCCATCACCCGGGACCAAAATCAGCCCCAGCATTTT.

This clonotype was seen only a few times. The CDR3, as DNA: TGTGCCATCAATTCGGGGAGCTCCTATAATTCACCCCTCCACTTT. Translation: CAINSGSSYNSPLHF. This chain joins TRBV10-3 and TRBJ1-6; D gene uncertain. V was pared by 7 bases and J by 0 bases, with 10 bases between. Germline V gene lookup returns CDR1 ENHRY and CDR2 SYGVKD. This CDR3 spans 15 amino acids.

In its sample, this clonotype was seen many times. The J gene is TRBJ2-7, the V gene TRBV2; D not resolved. V was trimmed by 3 bases and J by 2 bases, leaving 11 bases between them. The CDR3 is 14 amino acids. Germline V CDR1 and CDR2: SNHLY, FYNNEI. In nucleotides, the CDR3 is TGTGCCAGCAGTGATTGGCGGTCTCCCTACGAGCAGTACTTC. As protein: CASSDWRSPYEQYF. The whole variable domain, remainder taken from reference TRBV2 and TRBJ2-7, is EPEVTQTPSHQVTQMGQEVILRCVPISNHLYFYWYRQILGQKVEFLVSFYNNEISEKSEIFDDQFSVERPDGSNFTLKIRSTKLEDSAMYFCASSDWRSPYEQYFGPGTRLTVT.

The rearrangement uses TRBV5-6 and TRBJ1-2, with D maybe TRBD1 (5 bases). V lost 0 bases to trimming and J lost 0 bases, with 15 bases between them. Germline V gene sequence: CDR1 SGHDT, CDR2 YYEEEE. The CDR3 has 17 residues. DNA of the CDR3: TGTGCCAGCAGCTTGGGTACGGGGCAGGGCGCTAACTATGGCTACACCTTC. Protein sequence: CASSLGTGQGANYGYTF.

V gene TRBV20-1 combines with J gene TRBJ2-5; a possible D gene is TRBD1 (6 bases). Trimming took off 5 bases at V and 3 bases at J, with 13 bases between the two ends. The germline CDR1 and CDR2 sequences are DFQATT and SNEGSKA (reference sequence). The CDR3 extends over 13 amino acids. This CDR3 is CSAARTAEETQYF. As DNA, the CDR3 is TGCAGTGCTGCTCGGACAGCCGAAGAGACCCAGTACTTC.

J is TRBJ2-1 and V is TRBV7-2, with D perhaps being TRBD1 or TRBD2 (7 bases each). V lost 5 bases and J 7 bases, leaving 18 bases between the germline ends. The CDR3 is 15 amino acids. Germline CDR1 is SGHTA and CDR2 is FQGNSA. The CDR3 protein is CASSPGGGPCNEQFF. CDR3 DNA: TGTGCCAGCAGCCCAGGGGGAGGGCCGTGTAATGAGCAGTTCTTC. Filled out from reference TRBV7-2 and TRBJ2-1, the complete variable domain reads GAGVSQSPSNKVTEKGKDVELRCDPISGHTALYWYRQSLGQGLEFLIYFQGNSAPDKSGLPSDRFSAERTGGSVSTLTIQRTQQEDSAVYLCASSPGGGPCNEQFFGPGTRLTVL.